A single sample gave rise to the 8 T cell receptor beta chains below, sequenced in a study of CD8 T cells in Susac syndrome. When the RNA was reverse transcribed, random hexamers were used with an input of about 0.45 to 1 ug. TCRdb re-derived calls from the immunoSEQ multiplex PCR reads in MiXCR, one entry per CDR3 protein. The data show some 200,000 distinct CDR3 sequences, approximately 94% seen once. Sequenced input: CD4+ T cells from PBMCs. The origin of the receptors is a human donor with Susac syndrome.

The chain has TRBV15 and TRBJ1-2; D unclear. Germline V lookup: CDR1 LNHNV, CDR2 YYDKDF (reference sequence). This CDR3 is 16 amino acids long. Between the trimmed V and J ends, which lost 0 bases and 4 bases, there was a span of 15 bases. The CDR3 region has the DNA TGTGCCACCAGCAGAGATCCAGGCCTTGGGCGCTATGGCTACACCTTC. Encoded protein: CATSRDPGLGRYGYTF.

V gene TRBV6-5 combines with J gene TRBJ2-7; TRBD1 matches at 8 bases. The CDR3 runs to 14 residues. Germline V CDR1 and CDR2: MNHEY, SVGAGI. The ends lost 4 bases at V and 0 bases at J; junction bases unmatched: 2. The DNA for the CDR3 is TGTGCCAGCAGTTGGGACAGGAACTCCTACGAGCAGTACTTC. Protein: CASSWDRNSYEQYF.

This sequence joins TRBV12-3 or TRBV12-4 and TRBJ1-5; no clear D gene. Trimming cost V 6 bases and J 0 bases, with 9 bases left between them. This CDR3 spans 14 amino acids. In nucleotides, the CDR3 is TGTGCCAGCAGCCGGACTGTTAGCAATCAGCCCCAGCATTTT. Translation gives CASSRTVSNQPQHF.

CDR3 nucleotides: TGTGCCAGCAGTTCGGACAGTCGGACCGAGCAGTACTTC. Translation: CASSSDSRTEQYF. The chain combines TRBV12-3 or TRBV12-4 with TRBJ2-7; a weak D match, TRBD1 (6 bases). V was clipped by 4 bases and J by 6 bases, with 13 bases between them. The CDR3 totals 13 residues.

V usage is TRBV7-9 and J usage is TRBJ2-7; tentatively, D is TRBD1 (6 bases). The CDR3 loop spans 14 amino acids. Deletions cut 2 bases from V and 3 bases from J, with 11 bases between. Germline CDR1 is SEHNR and CDR2 is FQNEAQ (reference sequence). This CDR3 reads CASSLPQDSYEQYF. The CDR3 DNA sequence: TGTGCCAGCAGCTTACCCCAGGACAGCTACGAGCAGTACTTC.

V and J are TRBV11-1 and TRBJ2-1; the D gene is possibly TRBD1 (6 bases). From germline, CDR1 is SGHAT and CDR2 FQDESV (reference sequence). The CDR3 totals 15 residues. V was clipped by 4 bases and J by 5 bases, with 15 bases between them. CDR3 bases: TGTGCCAGCAGCTCCAGTGGGGGCCCTAACAATGAGCAGTTCTTC. Translation gives CASSSSGGPNNEQFF.

This rearrangement joins TRBV7-2 to TRBJ1-4; D is perhaps TRBD1 (6 bases). V was pared by 5 bases and J by 4 bases, with 14 bases between. Germline-derived CDR1 and CDR2 are SGHTA and FQGNSA. The CDR3 sequence is 15 residues long. CDR3 coding DNA: TGTGCCAGCAGCCCCCGTGGCAGGGGTAATGAAAAACTGTTTTTT. Its translation: CASSPRGRGNEKLFF.

The rearrangement joins TRBV5-5 to TRBJ1-3; tentative D call: TRBD1 (5 bases). CDR3 length equals 14 residues. Trimming removed 4 bases at V and 0 bases at J, with 8 bases between. Germline V gene sequence: CDR1 SGHKS, CDR2 YYEKEE (reference sequence). For the CDR3, the DNA is TGTGCCAGCAGCCCGACAGTCTCTGGAAACACCATATATTTT. It specifies CASSPTVSGNTIYF.